This TCR beta chain was identified in a study of cytomegalovirus exposure and HLA in healthy donors. Findings and caveats of the study: Most observed TCR sequences were rare, whereas some public TCRs were detected in many donors. There was a cluster of highly shared sequence variants that was likely a sequencing artifact. V- and J-gene trimming in TCR beta was tied to a missense DCLRE1C variant by an analysis performed later.

With V trimmed by 5 bases and J by 5 bases, 4 bases remained unmatched. CDR1 is SGHRS, CDR2 YFSETQ, per germline. This CDR3 contains 13 residues. This clone was detected a few times. Its antigen remains unidentified. PCR primers comprised 60 Vbeta and 13 Jbeta primers. TCRdb's copy holds only in-frame clones and misses some; the assay was immunoSEQ multiplex PCR. The sample has 40,000 to 55,000 clones; about 78% are singletons. Sequenced material: PBMCs. The chain joins TRBV5-1 to TRBJ1-1, with 9 bases aligning to TRBD1. This clonotype was obtained from a woman aged 25 to 39 in good health and CMV-seronegative. CDR3 loop: CASRGTGRTEAFF. CDR3 bases: TGCGCCAGCAGAGGGACAGGGAGAACTGAAGCTTTCTTT.